This T cell receptor beta chain was recovered during a study of read filtering for tumor transcriptome and immune sequencing. Study in general: Whole-transcriptome libraries were prepared after DNase treatment.

The CDR3 spans 15 residues. CDR1 and CDR2 from the germline V gene are MNHNS and SASEGT. The V end was cut by 3 bases, the J end by 5 bases, with 14 bases between. Many counts were recorded for this clonotype. From roughly 390 ng of RNA, a library with molecular barcoded alpha/delta and beta/gamma adaptors was made. TCRdb fed the reads into MiXCR, producing one record per CDR3 protein. The data show 49,000 or so distinct CDR3 sequences, about 12% seen once. Sampling of bone marrow took place during active disease in every patient. Sequenced sample: a population of CD138-negative cells sorted from bone marrow. The source is a donor over 35 with multiple myeloma. V gene TRBV6-1 combines with J gene TRBJ1-5; D ambiguous. The CDR3 DNA reads as TGTGCCAGCAGTGACAGATACGCAGTCGATCAGCCCCAGCATTTT. It codes for CASSDRYAVDQPQHF.